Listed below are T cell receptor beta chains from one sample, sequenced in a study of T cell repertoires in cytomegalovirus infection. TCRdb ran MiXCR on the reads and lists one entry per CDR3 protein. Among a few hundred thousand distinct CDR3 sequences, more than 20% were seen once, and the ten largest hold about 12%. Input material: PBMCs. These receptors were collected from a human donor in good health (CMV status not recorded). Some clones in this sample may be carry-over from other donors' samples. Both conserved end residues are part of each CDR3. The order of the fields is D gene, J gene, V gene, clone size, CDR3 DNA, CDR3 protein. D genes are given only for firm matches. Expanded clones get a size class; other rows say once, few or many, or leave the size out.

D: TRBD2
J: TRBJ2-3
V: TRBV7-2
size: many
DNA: TGTGCCAGCAGCTTAGCAGCGGGAGGGCGTTTGGATACGCAGTATTTT
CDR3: CASSLAAGGRLDTQYF

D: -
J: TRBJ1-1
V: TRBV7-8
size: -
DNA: TGTGCCAGCAGCTTAGCGGGGATTGGAGAAGCTTTCTTT
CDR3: CASSLAGIGEAFF

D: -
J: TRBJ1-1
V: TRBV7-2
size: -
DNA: TGTGCCAGCAGCTTAGAGGAGGGAAACACTGAAGCTTTCTTT
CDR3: CASSLEEGNTEAFF

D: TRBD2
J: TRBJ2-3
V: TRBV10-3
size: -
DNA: TGTGCCATCAGTGAGGGGGCTAGCGGGAGGACAGATACGCAGTATTTT
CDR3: CAISEGASGRTDTQYF

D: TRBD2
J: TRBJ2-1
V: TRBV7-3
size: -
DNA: TGTGCCAGCACTAGCGGGAGGCCAAACAATGAGCAGTTCTTC
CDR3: CASTSGRPNNEQFF

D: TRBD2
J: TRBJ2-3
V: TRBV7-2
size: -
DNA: TGTGCCAGCAGCCCCCCTTATGGGCTAGCGGGAGGGCCGGAAGATACGCAGTATTTT
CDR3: CASSPPYGLAGGPEDTQYF

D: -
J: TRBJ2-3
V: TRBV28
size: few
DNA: TGTGCCAGCAGTTTGGGGTCCGCGAGCACAGATACGCAGTATTTT
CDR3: CASSLGSASTDTQYF

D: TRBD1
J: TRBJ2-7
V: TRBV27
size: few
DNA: TGTGCCAGCGGATACAGGGGAACCATCTACGAGCAGTACTTC
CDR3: CASGYRGTIYEQYF

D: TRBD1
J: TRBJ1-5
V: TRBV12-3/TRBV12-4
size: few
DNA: TGTGCCAGCAGTTCACTCCCGAAGGACAGGGGCCAGCATTTT
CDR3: CASSSLPKDRGQHF

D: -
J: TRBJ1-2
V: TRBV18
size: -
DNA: TGTGCCAGCTCACCACGGCTCTTGGGGGACTATGGCTACACCTTC
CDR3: CASSPRLLGDYGYTF

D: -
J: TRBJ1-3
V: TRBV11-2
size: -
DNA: TGTGCCAGCAGCGACACAGGAAACACCATATATTTT
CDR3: CASSDTGNTIYF

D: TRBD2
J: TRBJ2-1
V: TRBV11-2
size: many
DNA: TGTGCCAGCAGCCCGGTGGGGACTAGCGGGAGGGGGGAGCAGTTCTTC
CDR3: CASSPVGTSGRGEQFF

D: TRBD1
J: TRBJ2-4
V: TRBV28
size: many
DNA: TGTGCCAGCAGTCCGCAGGGGACAGGGGGCTTTTGGAGGAGCCAAAACATTCAGTACTTC
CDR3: CASSPQGTGGFWRSQNIQYF

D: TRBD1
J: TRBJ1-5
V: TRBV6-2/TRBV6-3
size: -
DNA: TGTGCCAGCAGTTACCAGGACAGGCGATCTAGCAATCAGCCCCAGCATTTT
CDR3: CASSYQDRRSSNQPQHF

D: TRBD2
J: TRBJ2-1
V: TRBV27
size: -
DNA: TGTGCCAGCAGTTCCCAGCGGGATTCCTACAATGAGCAGTTCTTC
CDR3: CASSSQRDSYNEQFF

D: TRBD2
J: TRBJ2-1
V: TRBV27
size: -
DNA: TGTGCCAGCAGTTTTCTAGCGGGAGATCTTGAGCAGTTCTTC
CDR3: CASSFLAGDLEQFF

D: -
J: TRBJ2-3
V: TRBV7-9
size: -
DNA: TGTGCCAGCAGCCCTCGCCCAGGGAGCACAGATACGCAGTATTTT
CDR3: CASSPRPGSTDTQYF

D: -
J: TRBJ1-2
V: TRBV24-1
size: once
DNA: TGTGCCACCAGACCGGGCCCCCACTATGGCTACACCTTC
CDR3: CATRPGPHYGYTF

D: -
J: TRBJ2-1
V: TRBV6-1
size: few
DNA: TGTGCCAGCGGGAGACTCTCCTACAATGAGCAGTTCTTC
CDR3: CASGRLSYNEQFF

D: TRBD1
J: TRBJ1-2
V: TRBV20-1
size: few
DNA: TGCAGTGCCCCGGGACAGGACTATGGCTACACCTTC
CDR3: CSAPGQDYGYTF

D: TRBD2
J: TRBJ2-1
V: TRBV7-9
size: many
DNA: TGTGCCAGCAGCTTAGTACTAGCGGAGTACAATGAGCAGTTCTTC
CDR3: CASSLVLAEYNEQFF

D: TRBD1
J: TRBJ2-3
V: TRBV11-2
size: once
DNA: TGTGCCAGCAGCTTAGGTCGGGACAGAGACACAGATACGCAGTATTTT
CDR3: CASSLGRDRDTDTQYF

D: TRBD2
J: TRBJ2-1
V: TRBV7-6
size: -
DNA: TGTGCCAGCAGCCCCCCGAGCGGGAGGGCCCAGAATGAGCAGTTCTTC
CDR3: CASSPPSGRAQNEQFF

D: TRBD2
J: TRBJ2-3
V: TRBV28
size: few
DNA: TGTGCCAGCAGTTCCTCTCCAGCGGGAGCCGATACGCAGTATTTT
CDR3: CASSSSPAGADTQYF

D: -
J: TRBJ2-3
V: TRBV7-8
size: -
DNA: TGTGCCAGCAGCTTACAACCAGGAACAGATACGCAGTATTTT
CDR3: CASSLQPGTDTQYF

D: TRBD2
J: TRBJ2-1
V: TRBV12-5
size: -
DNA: TGTGCTAGTGGTAAAACCCGACTAGCGGGAAATGACAATGAGCAGTTCTTC
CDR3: CASGKTRLAGNDNEQFF

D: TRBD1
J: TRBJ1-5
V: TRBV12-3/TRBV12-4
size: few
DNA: TGTGCCAGCAGCCTGGGCCCGGACAGGAGTGATCAGCCCCAGCATTTT
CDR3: CASSLGPDRSDQPQHF

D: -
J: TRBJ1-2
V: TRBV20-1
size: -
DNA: TGCAGTGCTAGAGATACCTTGGCAGGGGACGGTGGCTACACCTTC
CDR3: CSARDTLAGDGGYTF

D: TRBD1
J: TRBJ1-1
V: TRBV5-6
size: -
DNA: TGTGCCAGCAGCTTGGCCGGGACAGGGGACTTTGAAGCTTTCTTT
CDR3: CASSLAGTGDFEAFF

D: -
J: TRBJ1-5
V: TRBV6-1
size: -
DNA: TGTGCCACGCTCGTGGGTAGCAATCAGCCCCAGCATTTT
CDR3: CATLVGSNQPQHF

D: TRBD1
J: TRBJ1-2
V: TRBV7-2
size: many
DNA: TGTGCCAGCAGCACCTCGACAGGGCAAAAGGGCTACACCTTC
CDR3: CASSTSTGQKGYTF

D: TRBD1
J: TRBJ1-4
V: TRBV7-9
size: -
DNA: TGTGCCAGCAGCTCCAGACAGGGGAAGAATGAAAAACTGTTTTTT
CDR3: CASSSRQGKNEKLFF

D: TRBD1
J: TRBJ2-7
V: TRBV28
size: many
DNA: TGTGCCAGCAGTCCAGGGGGCAGGAGCGACGAGCAGTACTTC
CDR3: CASSPGGRSDEQYF

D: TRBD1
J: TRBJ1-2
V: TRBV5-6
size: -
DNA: TGTGCCAGCAGCCCTACCGGGACAGGGGTTACTAACTATGGCTACACCTTC
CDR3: CASSPTGTGVTNYGYTF

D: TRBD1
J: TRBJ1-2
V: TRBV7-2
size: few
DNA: TGTGCCAGCAGCCCCCCCCGGGACAGGTCGAAGGGCTACACCTTC
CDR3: CASSPPRDRSKGYTF

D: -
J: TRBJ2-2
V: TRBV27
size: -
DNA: TGTGCCAGAAATGGGCCAGGCAACACCGGGGAGCTGTTTTTT
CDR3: CARNGPGNTGELFF

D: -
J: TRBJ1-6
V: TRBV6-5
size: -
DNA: TGTGCCAGCAGTTACTCGGGGGGTCGGTGGGGTTCACCCCTCCACTTT
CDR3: CASSYSGGRWGSPLHF

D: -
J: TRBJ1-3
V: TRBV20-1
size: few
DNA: TGCAGTGCACAGATAGGGGGAGTTGTTGGAAACACCATATATTTT
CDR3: CSAQIGGVVGNTIYF

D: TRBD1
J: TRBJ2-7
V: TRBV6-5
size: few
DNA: TGTGCCAGCAGTTTGGGACAGGCCAACTACGAGCAGTACTTC
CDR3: CASSLGQANYEQYF

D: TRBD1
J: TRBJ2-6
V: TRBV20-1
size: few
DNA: TGCAGTGCTAGGGGGACAGGGATAAACTCTGGGGCCAACGTCCTGACTTTC
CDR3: CSARGTGINSGANVLTF

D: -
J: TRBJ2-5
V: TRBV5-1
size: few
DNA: TGCGCCAGCAGCTTGCAGGGGCCGGGCCAAGAGACCCAGTACTTC
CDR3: CASSLQGPGQETQYF

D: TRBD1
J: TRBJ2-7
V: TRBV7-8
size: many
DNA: TGTGCCAGCAGCACTACAGGGGGCGACTCCTACGAGCAGTACTTC
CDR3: CASSTTGGDSYEQYF

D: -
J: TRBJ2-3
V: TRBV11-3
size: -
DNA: TGTGCCAGCAGCCGGGACGGCACCACAGATACGCAGTATTTT
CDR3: CASSRDGTTDTQYF

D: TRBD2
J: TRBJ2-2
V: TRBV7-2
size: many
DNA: TGTGCCAGCAGCTTCAGCGGGAGCGGCGGGGAGCTGTTTTTT
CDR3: CASSFSGSGGELFF

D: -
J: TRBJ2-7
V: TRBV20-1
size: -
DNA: TGCAGTGCTAGAGCCGGGGAAAGTTACGACGAGCAGTACTTC
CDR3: CSARAGESYDEQYF

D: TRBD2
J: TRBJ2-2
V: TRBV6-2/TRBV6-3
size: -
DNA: TGTGCCAGCAGTGCCCCCTCAAGCGGGAGAGGGGCCGGGGAGCTGTTTTTT
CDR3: CASSAPSSGRGAGELFF

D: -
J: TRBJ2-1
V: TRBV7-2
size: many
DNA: TGTGCCAGCAGCTTAGGCTCTAGGGGGCAGTTCTTC
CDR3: CASSLGSRGQFF

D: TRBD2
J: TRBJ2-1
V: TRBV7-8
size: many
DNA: TGTGCCAGCAGCCTAAGGCGGGAGATCGACGGCAATGAGCAGTTCTTC
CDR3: CASSLRREIDGNEQFF

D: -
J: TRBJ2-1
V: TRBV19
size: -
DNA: TGTGCCAGTACAGCGGACCCCTCCTACAATGAGCAGTTCTTC
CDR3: CASTADPSYNEQFF